One sample yielded the 23 T cell receptor beta chains listed below, sequenced in a study of radiotherapy plus CTLA-4 blockade in lung cancer. Some clones are missing from TCRdb's copy, which holds only in-frame ones; the method was immunoSEQ multiplex PCR. The data contain approximately 50,000 clones, around 72% of them singletons. The material sequenced was peripheral blood, taken from a patient treated with radiotherapy plus ipilimumab. Receptors were obtained from a human donor with non-small cell lung cancer who had a complete response to radiotherapy plus ipilimumab.

As regards this clone: The sample carries other DNA sequences with the same CDR3. The chain links TRBV30 to TRBJ2-7; a possible D gene is TRBD2 (6 bases). Deletions cut 3 bases from V and 3 bases from J, with 15 bases between. Germline-derived CDR1 and CDR2 are GTSNPN and SVGIG (reference sequence). This CDR3 comprises 14 residues. CDR3 nucleotides: TGTGCCTGGAGCGTACACTCGGGGGTCTACGAGCAGTACTTC. Translated, it gives CAWSVHSGVYEQYF.

This rearrangement joins TRBV19 to TRBJ1-5; 9 bases fit TRBD1. CDR3 length: 16 amino acids. J lost 11 bases, V lost 6 bases, and 17 bases had no gene match. The V gene's germline CDR1 is LNHDA and CDR2 SQIVND (reference sequence). The CDR3, as DNA: TGTGCCAGTAGCCCCTGGGGCAGACAGGGGGAAGGGGCCCAGCATTTT. Translating gives CASSPWGRQGEGAQHF.

V is TRBV30 and J is TRBJ2-4; 10 nucleotides line up with TRBD1. Germline CDR1 GTSNPN, CDR2 SVGIG (reference sequence). V shed 3 bases and J 14 bases; nucleotides not matched to a gene: 7. The length of the CDR3 is 12 residues. CDR3: CAWRPTGGVEYF. CDR3 nucleotide sequence: TGTGCCTGGAGACCGACAGGGGGCGTCGAGTACTTC. The full variable domain, with the rest looked up from reference TRBV30 and TRBJ2-4, is SQTIHQWPATLVQPVGSPLSLECTVEGTSNPNLYWYRQAAGRGLQLLFYSVGIGQISSEVPQNLSASRPQDRQFILSSKKLLLSDSGFYLCAWRPTGGVEYFGAGTRLSVL.

The chain carries TRBV19 and TRBJ2-1; 9 positions agree with TRBD1. With V trimmed by 7 bases and J by 0 bases, 4 bases remained unmatched. Germline V gene sequence: CDR1 LNHDA, CDR2 SQIVND (reference sequence). This CDR3 is 15 amino acids long. CDR3 coding DNA: TGTGCCAGTATCGGACAGGGGAACTCCTACAATGAGCAGTTCTTC. Its translation: CASIGQGNSYNEQFF.

This clone appeared a few times. The genes are TRBV6-5 and TRBJ1-2; 7 positions agree with TRBD1. The V gene's germline CDR1 is MNHEY and CDR2 SVGAGI. CDR3 length equals 15 residues. V was pared by 6 bases and J by 4 bases, with 11 bases of the junction left unmatched. The CDR3 nucleotides are TGTGCCAGCAGCCTCCAGGGACAGCCCCCCTATGGCTACACCTTC. Amino acid sequence: CASSLQGQPPYGYTF.

This rearrangement joins TRBV18 to TRBJ2-7, with 7 bases fitting TRBD1. Germline CDR1 reads KGHSH; CDR2 reads LQKENI. CDR3 length: 15 amino acids. Unmatched junction bases numbered 14, after V lost 3 bases and J lost 9 bases. CDR3 sequence: CASSPGQGVLEGQYF. Written as DNA, the CDR3 is TGTGCCAGCTCACCTGGGCAGGGGGTCCTTGAGGGGCAGTACTTC.

This chain joins TRBV6-1 and TRBJ2-7; 7 positions agree with TRBD1. V was clipped by 4 bases and J by 2 bases; unmatched bases: 8. The CDR3 loop spans 15 amino acids. Per germline, CDR1 MNHNS and CDR2 SASEGT. The CDR3 DNA is TGTGCCAGCAGTGGCCGGGACAGCCAGACCTACGAGCAGTACTTC. Its translation is CASSGRDSQTYEQYF.

The chain employs TRBV19 and TRBJ1-1, with D uncertain. Germline V gene lookup returns CDR1 LNHDA and CDR2 SQIVND (reference sequence). Trimming cost V 3 bases and J 1 base, with 9 bases left between them. The CDR3 spans 14 residues. The CDR3 here is CASSIGGKNTEAFF. CDR3 nucleotide sequence: TGTGCCAGTAGTATTGGCGGGAAGAACACTGAAGCTTTCTTT.

The sample holds a few counts of this clone. The chain couples TRBV7-9 to TRBJ1-1; no reliable D call. Germline V gene data show CDR1 as SEHNR and CDR2 as FQNEAQ (reference sequence). CDR3 size: 13 residues. V was shortened by 8 bases and J by 2 bases, with 12 bases between the two germline ends. The CDR3 is CASLPGINTEAFF. CDR3 DNA sequence: TGTGCCAGCCTCCCGGGAATAAACACTGAAGCTTTCTTT.

This chain joins TRBV9 and TRBJ2-7, with TRBD1 identical over 9 bases. The CDR3 covers 16 residues. V dropped 0 bases and J dropped 2; count of bases not matched to a gene: 6. Germline loops: CDR1 SGDLS, CDR2 YYNGEE. CDR3 DNA: TGTGCCAGCAGCGTAGGAGGTGGGACAGGGACCTACGAGCAGTACTTC. Amino acids: CASSVGGGTGTYEQYF.

This rearrangement joins TRBV7-2 to TRBJ2-5, with D perhaps matching TRBD2 (6 bases). V lost 5 bases, J lost 0 bases, and 13 bases lay in between. CDR3 length: 15 amino acids. Germline CDR1 SGHTA, CDR2 FQGNSA. The chain's CDR3 is CASSRSREYQETQYF. The CDR3, as DNA: TGTGCCAGCAGCAGATCACGGGAGTACCAAGAGACCCAGTACTTC.

This rearrangement joins TRBV5-1 to TRBJ2-3; 8 nucleotides line up with TRBD1. This CDR3 is 14 amino acids long. Germline V gives CDR1 SGHRS, CDR2 YFSETQ. V lost 3 bases, J lost 6 bases, and 6 bases stayed unmatched. This CDR3 reads CASSSADRADTQYF. The CDR3 region has the DNA TGCGCCAGCAGCTCAGCGGACAGGGCCGATACGCAGTATTTT.

The chain recombines TRBV18 with TRBJ1-4; D is unresolved. Trimming removed 4 bases from V and 2 bases from J, with 11 bases in between. The CDR3 loop spans 15 amino acids. CDR1 is KGHSH, CDR2 LQKENI, per germline. This CDR3 is CASSLWAVTNEKLFF. The CDR3 bases are TGTGCCAGCTCACTATGGGCAGTCACTAATGAAAAACTGTTTTTT.

V and J are TRBV7-2 and TRBJ1-6, with D possibly being TRBD1 (6 bases). Trimming removed 2 bases from V and 1 base from J, with 6 bases in between. The CDR3 length is 15 residues. Germline CDR1 is SGHTA and CDR2 is FQGNSA. The CDR3 nucleotides read TGTGCCAGCAGCTTACAGGGGTCCTATAATTCACCCCTCCACTTT. It specifies CASSLQGSYNSPLHF.

The chain uses TRBV5-5 and TRBJ1-2; 7 bases match TRBD1. From germline, CDR1 is SGHKS and CDR2 YYEKEE (reference sequence). The CDR3 length is 14 residues. V was clipped by 4 bases and J by 4 bases; unmatched bases: 7. The CDR3 DNA reads TGTGCCAGCAGCGCGGGACAGATCGGCTATGGCTACACCTTC. Its protein is CASSAGQIGYGYTF.

The rearrangement joins TRBV5-1 to TRBJ2-2; 8 bases line up with TRBD2. This CDR3 region has 16 residues. Per the germline V gene, CDR1 is SGHRS and CDR2 is YFSETQ. Trimming removed 4 bases from V and 6 bases from J; junction bases left unmatched: 11. Here the CDR3 DNA reads TGCGCCAGCAGCCCGCGGGAGGAAAGTCTCGCCGGGGAGCTGTTTTTT. As protein: CASSPREESLAGELFF.

The CDR3, as DNA: TGTGCCAGCAGCTTCTCGGACAGGGGGCAAACTGAAGCTTTCTTT. The encoded protein is CASSFSDRGQTEAFF. The rearrangement uses TRBV5-5 and TRBJ1-1, with TRBD1 identical over 11 bases. V lost 2 bases and J lost 5; bases outside the gene matches: 5. CDR3 length equals 15 residues. Germline CDR1 and CDR2: SGHKS and YYEKEE (reference sequence).

V usage is TRBV5-1 and J usage is TRBJ2-1; tentatively, D is TRBD2 (5 bases). The CDR3 covers 19 residues. Trimming shortened V by 0 bases and J by 0 bases, and 19 bases separated the two germline ends. Germline assignment: CDR1 SGHRS and CDR2 YFSETQ. The CDR3 DNA is TGCGCCAGCAGCTTGGGGGTCTTCAGGCTAGCTGTCTCCTACAATGAGCAGTTCTTC. Its protein product is CASSLGVFRLAVSYNEQFF.

The chain carries TRBV30 and TRBJ2-6; D is ambiguous. The CDR3 length is 17 residues. Germline V gene lookup returns CDR1 GTSNPN and CDR2 SVGIG (reference sequence). V was shortened by 0 bases and J by 0 bases, with 12 bases between the two germline ends. The CDR3: CAWSVGLTRSGANVLTF. The CDR3 DNA follows: TGTGCCTGGAGTGTTGGCTTAACCCGCTCTGGGGCCAACGTCCTGACTTTC.

The V gene is TRBV28, the J gene TRBJ2-3; D call uncertain. Per the germline V gene, CDR1 is MDHEN and CDR2 is SYDVKM. The CDR3 spans 13 residues. Between the trimmed V and J ends, which lost 5 bases and 5 bases, there was a span of 11 bases. The CDR3 bases are TGTGCCAGCAGTGGAGACCCCCTAGATACGCAGTATTTT. It codes for CASSGDPLDTQYF.

The chain uses TRBV6-6 and TRBJ2-7; D unclear. The CDR3 loop spans 14 amino acids. Germline CDR1 MNHNY, CDR2 SVGAGI (reference sequence). The germline V and J ends were trimmed by 2 bases and 3 bases, with 11 bases remaining between them. The CDR3 loop is CASSYMGTNYEQYF. The CDR3 DNA is TGTGCCAGCAGTTACATGGGCACGAACTACGAGCAGTACTTC.

The V gene is TRBV18, the J gene TRBJ1-2; D is perhaps TRBD1 (6 bases). The CDR3 spans 14 residues. Trimming left V 1 base short and J 1 base short, with 7 bases between. From germline, CDR1 is KGHSH and CDR2 LQKENI. CDR3 protein: CASSPQGDNYGYTF. CDR3 nucleotide sequence: TGTGCCAGCTCACCACAGGGGGATAACTATGGCTACACCTTC.

The chain joins TRBV11-2 to TRBJ2-2; 13 bases agree with TRBD2. The V gene end was trimmed by 5 bases and the J gene end by 0 bases; junction bases not matched to a gene: 9. CDR1 and CDR2 from the germline V gene are SGHAT and FQNNGV. This CDR3 comprises 19 residues. The CDR3 loop reads CASSRPGLAGNANTGELFF. In DNA, the CDR3 is TGTGCCAGCAGCCGACCGGGACTAGCGGGGAACGCGAACACCGGGGAGCTGTTTTTT.